The rows below give T cell receptor beta chains drawn from one sample of a study of blood T cells in healthy people across ages. Via MiXCR, TCRdb re-called the 5' RACE reads, giving one row per CDR3 protein. The sample contains approximately 490,000 distinct CDR3 sequences, under 30% of which appear only once. The same data also went into a second study, on T cells of mothers and their children.

What was sequenced was blood. The source of these receptors is a boy aged 5 to 17 in good health. Each CDR3 is given with its conserved first and last residue. Fields, in order: clone size, CDR3 length, J gene, V gene, CDR3 protein. Clone sizes are given selectively: once, few, many, or a class where the clone is expanded.

clone_size: few; cdr3_length: 14; j_call: TRBJ2-5; v_call: TRBV20-1; cdr3_aa: CSARVGQEGKTQYF
clone_size: NA; cdr3_length: 15; j_call: TRBJ1-3; v_call: TRBV20-1; cdr3_aa: CSARDGGWVGNTIYF
clone_size: few; cdr3_length: 14; j_call: TRBJ2-7; v_call: TRBV18; cdr3_aa: CASSPGLADYEQYF
clone_size: NA; cdr3_length: 14; j_call: TRBJ2-7; v_call: TRBV28; cdr3_aa: CASSLAGQRGEQYF
clone_size: few; cdr3_length: 17; j_call: TRBJ2-2; v_call: TRBV4-1; cdr3_aa: CASSPEGGGSNTGELFF
clone_size: NA; cdr3_length: 14; j_call: TRBJ2-3; v_call: TRBV6-2/TRBV6-3; cdr3_aa: CASSYAGGADTQYF
clone_size: NA; cdr3_length: 12; j_call: TRBJ2-3; v_call: TRBV29-1; cdr3_aa: CSVLTPTDTQYF
clone_size: few; cdr3_length: 14; j_call: TRBJ2-2; v_call: TRBV7-9; cdr3_aa: CASSTGGAGGELFF
clone_size: NA; cdr3_length: 13; j_call: TRBJ1-2; v_call: TRBV4-3; cdr3_aa: CASSQDFNYGYTF
clone_size: many; cdr3_length: 15; j_call: TRBJ2-6; v_call: TRBV21-1; cdr3_aa: CASSNNRGGANVLTF
clone_size: NA; cdr3_length: 14; j_call: NA; v_call: TRBV27; cdr3_aa: CASSPGRLKETQYF
clone_size: NA; cdr3_length: 13; j_call: TRBJ2-1; v_call: TRBV7-2; cdr3_aa: CASSLEGQGRGFF
clone_size: NA; cdr3_length: 15; j_call: TRBJ2-1; v_call: TRBV29-1; cdr3_aa: CSVDNGGSSYNEQFF
clone_size: NA; cdr3_length: 15; j_call: TRBJ1-3; v_call: TRBV7-2; cdr3_aa: CASSLDETSGNTIYF
clone_size: NA; cdr3_length: 14; j_call: TRBJ1-4; v_call: TRBV2; cdr3_aa: CASSMDRGDEKLFF
clone_size: NA; cdr3_length: 15; j_call: TRBJ1-2; v_call: TRBV7-3; cdr3_aa: CASSPTLGTGLGYTF
clone_size: NA; cdr3_length: 15; j_call: TRBJ2-3; v_call: TRBV2; cdr3_aa: CASNAVDSPTDTQYF
clone_size: NA; cdr3_length: 16; j_call: TRBJ2-6; v_call: TRBV12-3/TRBV12-4; cdr3_aa: CASNQDYQSGANVLTF
clone_size: few; cdr3_length: 16; j_call: TRBJ2-5; v_call: TRBV28; cdr3_aa: CASSRTSWVQGETQYF
clone_size: NA; cdr3_length: 14; j_call: TRBJ1-2; v_call: TRBV20-1; cdr3_aa: CSAVWDRGLNGYTF
clone_size: NA; cdr3_length: 15; j_call: TRBJ1-1; v_call: TRBV27; cdr3_aa: CASTGQGALDTEAFF
clone_size: few; cdr3_length: 15; j_call: TRBJ1-2; v_call: TRBV4-3; cdr3_aa: CASSQGQGNSYGYTF
clone_size: NA; cdr3_length: 13; j_call: TRBJ2-3; v_call: TRBV12-3/TRBV12-4; cdr3_aa: CASSFGTGDTQYF
clone_size: NA; cdr3_length: 16; j_call: TRBJ2-1; v_call: TRBV28; cdr3_aa: CASSSPGLAGVNEQFF
clone_size: NA; cdr3_length: 15; j_call: TRBJ2-7; v_call: TRBV7-9; cdr3_aa: CASRIGTGASYEQYF
clone_size: few; cdr3_length: 15; j_call: TRBJ1-1; v_call: TRBV27; cdr3_aa: CASSLNPGMNTEAFF
clone_size: NA; cdr3_length: 18; j_call: TRBJ2-1; v_call: TRBV12-3/TRBV12-4; cdr3_aa: CASSPGTSGGPLGDEQFF